This T cell receptor beta chain emerged from a study of control samples from healthy donors and cancer patients (TCRdb year 2020). CDR1 and CDR2 are read off the germline V gene (reference sequence) as LNHDA and SQIVND. The trim is 3 bases for V and 7 bases for J, with a gap of 13 bases between the germline ends. Spanning cysteine to phenylalanine, the CDR3 consists of 14 amino acids. The entry retains the CDR3 DNA only, 42 bases that are in frame from base 1. Library prep was done by the immunoSEQ multiplex PCR assay. The immuneACCESS repertoire file appears here via TCRdb, limited to in-frame rearrangements. These files lack a portion of the clones; in checked studies, under half of the deficit traces to unresolved V genes, and the cause of the others is not known. For this sample there are fewer than 20,000 clones; around four fifths appear just once. The top ten constitute approximately 30% of the sample.

This clone was picked up a small number of times. What antigen it recognizes has not been identified. No much larger clonotype is one base removed from it; base qualities were not supplied. The clonotype comes from a woman in her 70s with lung cancer. The sequenced material came from PBMCs. The rearranged chain carries TRBV19 and TRBJ1-5; the D gene identity is not certain. The CDR3 amino acid sequence is: CASSMTPSVQPQHF. The base sequence is TGTGCCAGTAGTATGACCCCTTCTGTACAGCCCCAGCATTTT.